The text below deals with one T cell receptor beta chain. What it binds is unknown. V lost 7 bases and J 8 bases, leaving 13 bases between the germline ends. The CDR3 spans 12 residues. The record originates from a study of T cell responses to AZD1222 COVID-19 vaccine. Notes on the study in general: Clonal diversity was possibly underestimated; the donors were predominantly white British and more often female. Regions left unmutated in variants are reportedly the target of nearly half of spike-specific TCRs.

Only in-frame clones appear in the TCRdb table, and some are missing; sequencing was by immunoSEQ multiplex PCR. The sample shows approximately 110,000 clones, more than 75% of them seen only once. The material sequenced was peripheral blood, taken on day 0 of AZD1222 vaccination. This TCR derives from an adult in good health. The chain employs TRBV12-3 or TRBV12-4 and TRBJ2-3; unclear D gene. CDR3 nucleotide sequence: TGTGCCAGCACCCTGACCCCGGGTACGCAGTATTTT. Translating gives CASTLTPGTQYF.